The clone carrying this T cell receptor (beta chain) has only a few counts. The antigen is unknown. This sample stems from a study of T cells generated in artificial thymic organoids. General study points: Thymic and blood naive CD8 cells had diversity comparable to organoid-derived ones.

The V segment lost 4 bases and the J segment 0 bases; nucleotides outside the gene matches: 4. Germline V lookup: CDR1 MGHRA, CDR2 YSYEKL. This CDR3 contains 16 residues. The organoids combined MS5 murine stromal cells carrying human DLL1 with human hematopoietic stem and progenitor cells. The seeding cells were CD34+CD3- hematopoietic stem and progenitor cells purified by FACS to remove T cells. Culture medium was serum-free RPMI with B27, FLT3L, IL-7, ascorbic acid. Semi-nested PCR with reverse primers in the TRAC or TRBC constant regions amplified each chain separately. TCRdb fed the 5' RACE reads into MiXCR, producing one record per CDR3 protein. The sample has 6,500 to 8,500 distinct CDR3 sequences, 20% to 30% seen once.

This receptor was identified in a human donor who gave cord blood stem cells for thymic organoid culture, a cardiac surgery patient who gave postnatal thymus, or a blood donor (not recorded which). Sequenced sample: naive CD8+ T cells grown in artificial thymic organoids from cord blood stem and progenitor cells. Subset specified: CD3+TCRalphabeta+CD8SP T cells; for blood, CD45RO-CCR7+ naive CD8+ T cells. The chain uses TRBV4-1 and TRBJ2-1, with 9 positions matching TRBD2. CDR3: CASSRDSGGSYNEQFF. The CDR3 coding sequence is TGCGCCAGCAGCCGGGATAGCGGGGGCTCCTACAATGAGCAGTTCTTC.